This is a list of T cell receptor beta chains from one sample in a study of Ad26.COV2.S vaccination and SARS-CoV-2 variants. Sequencing was performed with immunoSEQ multiplex PCR; in TCRdb, only in-frame clones are kept and a portion is missing. The profile shows hundreds of thousands of clones, about 90% of them singletons. The specimen comprised peripheral blood, sampled in a trial of Ad26.COV2.S vaccine versus placebo. The source is a person between 18 and 65 years old who received the Ad26.COV2.S COVID-19 vaccine or a placebo. CDR3s include the opening cysteine and the closing phenylalanine or tryptophan. A D gene is named only where the DNA matches it firmly. Clone sizes are given selectively: once, few, many, or a class where the clone is expanded.

D gene	V gene	J gene	clone size	CDR3 DNA	CDR3 protein
-	TRBV3-1/TRBV3-2	TRBJ2-5	-	TGTGCCAGCAGCCAAGATTGGGCCCTGGAGGCCCAGTACTTC	CASSQDWALEAQYF
TRBD2	TRBV11-2	TRBJ2-7	-	TGTGCCAGCAGCCCAGGACTAGCGGTCTCCTACGAGCAGTACTTC	CASSPGLAVSYEQYF
TRBD1	TRBV6-6	TRBJ2-7	-	TGTGCCAGCAGTAACCAGGGGGCTGGAAGCTCCTACGAGCAGTACTTC	CASSNQGAGSSYEQYF
TRBD1	TRBV18	TRBJ1-2	-	TGTGCCAGCTCACCGGACAGGACTATCGGCTACACCTTC	CASSPDRTIGYTF
TRBD1	TRBV15	TRBJ1-5	-	TGTGCCACCAGCAATGGACAGGGCTTCAATCAGCCCCAGCATTTT	CATSNGQGFNQPQHF
TRBD1	TRBV29-1	TRBJ2-7	-	TGCAGCGTTATACCGGGACAGGGGTACGAGCAGTACTTC	CSVIPGQGYEQYF
-	TRBV4-1	TRBJ1-1	-	TGCGCCAGCAGCCAAGATCCCCTGAACACTGAAGCTTTCTTT	CASSQDPLNTEAFF
-	TRBV4-3	TRBJ2-7	-	TGCGCCAGCAGCCAAGCCCGGGGGACATTTTACGAGCAGTACTTC	CASSQARGTFYEQYF
-	TRBV5-1	TRBJ2-3	-	TGCGCCAGCAGCTTGGGGGGCTCTTTAGATACGCAGTATTTT	CASSLGGSLDTQYF
-	TRBV29-1	TRBJ1-1	-	TGCAGCGTGGGAGGGCTTATGAACACTGAAGCTTTCTTT	CSVGGLMNTEAFF
-	TRBV7-2	TRBJ2-5	-	TGTGCCAGCAGCCTGGGCCCCGGAGAGACCCAGTACTTC	CASSLGPGETQYF
-	TRBV7-3	TRBJ1-5	-	TGTGCCAGCAGCTTACATCATGGGCAGCCCCAGCATTTT	CASSLHHGQPQHF
TRBD1	TRBV5-6	TRBJ2-5	-	TGTGCCAGCAGCCTCGGGACAGGGTACCAAGAGACCCAGTACTTC	CASSLGTGYQETQYF
TRBD1	TRBV4-3	TRBJ1-2	-	TGCGCCAGCAGCCAAAATCACCCCAGGGGGTCTGGTCACACCTTC	CASSQNHPRGSGHTF
-	TRBV27	TRBJ2-7	-	TGTGCCAGCAGTTTAGTGGTGTCCTCCTACGAGCAGTACTTC	CASSLVVSSYEQYF
-	TRBV7-2	TRBJ1-4	few	TGTGCCAGCAGCTTACAAGTCAGGGGACGGAGTAATGAAAAACTGTTTTTT	CASSLQVRGRSNEKLFF
-	TRBV6-2/TRBV6-3	TRBJ1-1	-	TGTGCCAGCAGTTACTCGAGACAGGTATCCTTCTTT	CASSYSRQVSFF
-	TRBV24-1	TRBJ2-2	-	TGTGCCTCCGCGTCGTCAGGGGTGCAATACGGGGAGCTGTTTTTT	CASASSGVQYGELFF
-	TRBV27	TRBJ1-1	-	TGTGCCAGCAGTGTCTTAGGGGCCAATGGATGGGGAAACACTGAAGCTTTCTTT	CASSVLGANGWGNTEAFF
-	TRBV6-5	TRBJ1-5	-	TGTGCCAGCAGTAGACAGATAGATAGCAATCAGCCCCAGCATTTT	CASSRQIDSNQPQHF
-	TRBV7-6	TRBJ2-3	once	TGTGCCAGCAGCTTCTACGGGGTCGGAGTGGATACGCAGTATTTT	CASSFYGVGVDTQYF
-	TRBV20-1	TRBJ2-7	once	TGCAGTGCACCGAGAGGCGACGAGCAGTACTTC	CSAPRGDEQYF